The text below deals with one TCR beta chain. The ends lost 4 bases at V and 3 bases at J; junction bases unmatched: 11. Germline V gene sequence: CDR1 SGHKS, CDR2 YYEKEE (reference sequence). The CDR3 length is 17 residues. TCRdb's table, derived via immunoSEQ multiplex PCR, lists solely in-frame clones and lacks some. The sample holds roughly 260,000 clones, 91% seen once. The data stem from a study of blood T cell repertoires in COVID-19. The chain couples TRBV5-5 to TRBJ2-1, with TRBD2 matching 9 bases. Sequencing was performed on peripheral blood. The source is a person under 35 with COVID-19, enrolled during active disease. DNA of the CDR3: TGTGCCAGCAGCCTGCTAGGGACTAGCAAATACTACAATGAGCAGTTCTTC. Amino acid sequence: CASSLLGTSKYYNEQFF.